This paragraph reports one T cell receptor beta chain. Its target is not known. The sample comes from a study of regulatory T cells in long-lasting Graves disease. General study results and limits: With under 3,500 shared public clonotypes, persistent patients exceeded new patients, who shared about 1,000.

Per the germline V gene, CDR1 is MNHEY and CDR2 is SMNVEV (reference sequence). J gave up 4 bases and V 3 bases, and 9 bases lay outside the gene matches. The CDR3 runs 16 residues. Library construction for TCR beta used iRepertoire HTBI primers and Arm-PCR of CDR3 regions. TCRdb passed the multiplex PCR reads through MiXCR, listing each CDR3 protein once. There are roughly 500,000 distinct CDR3 sequences in the sample; about 14% occur only once, and around a sixth lies in the top ten. Documented time point: newly diagnosed GD, antithyroid drugs for less than 3 months. The TCR library was made from RNA extracted from PBMCs. Roughly 10 milliliters of peripheral blood were drawn into EDTA tubes. This sample also appeared in a second study, on T cells in Graves' hyperthyroidism and ophthalmopathy. Per that paper: The model's output predicted ophthalmopathy at a median of about 6.5 months prior to onset.

This TCR came from a woman in her forties or fifties with Graves disease. The starting material was peripheral blood mononuclear cells (PBMCs), obtained at new diagnosis, from a patient treated with antithyroid drugs. V gene TRBV27 combines with J gene TRBJ2-3; 8 nucleotides line up with TRBD2. The CDR3 loop is CASSLNTGGFADTQYF. CDR3 DNA sequence: TGTGCCAGCAGTTTGAACACGGGAGGGTTCGCAGATACGCAGTATTTT.